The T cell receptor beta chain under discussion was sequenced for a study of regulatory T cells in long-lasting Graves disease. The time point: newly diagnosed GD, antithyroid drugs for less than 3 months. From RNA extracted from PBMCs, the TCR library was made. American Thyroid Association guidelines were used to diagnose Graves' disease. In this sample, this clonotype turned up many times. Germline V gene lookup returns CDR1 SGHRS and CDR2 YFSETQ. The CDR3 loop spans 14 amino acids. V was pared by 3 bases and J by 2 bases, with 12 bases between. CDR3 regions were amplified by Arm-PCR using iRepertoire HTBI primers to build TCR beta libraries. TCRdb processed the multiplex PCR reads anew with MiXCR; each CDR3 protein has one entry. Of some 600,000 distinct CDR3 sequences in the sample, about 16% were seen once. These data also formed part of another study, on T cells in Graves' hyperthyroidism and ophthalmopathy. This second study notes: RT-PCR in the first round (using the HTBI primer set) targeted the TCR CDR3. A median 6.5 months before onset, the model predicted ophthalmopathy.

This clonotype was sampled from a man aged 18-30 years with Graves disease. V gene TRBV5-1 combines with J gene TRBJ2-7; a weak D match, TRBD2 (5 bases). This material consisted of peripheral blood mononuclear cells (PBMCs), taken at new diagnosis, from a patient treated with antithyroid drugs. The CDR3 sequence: CASSSHGGPYEQYF. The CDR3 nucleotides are TGCGCCAGCAGCTCCCACGGAGGTCCCTACGAGCAGTACTTC.